This T cell receptor beta chain was sequenced for a study of blood T cell repertoires in COVID-19. Study-level background: The United States, Italy and Spain supplied acute and convalescent COVID-19 samples.

Generated by immunoSEQ multiplex PCR, the TCRdb table keeps only in-frame clones and is missing some. The data contain about 100,000 clones, roughly 79% of them seen just once; the ten biggest clones take up roughly a third. The germline V gene encodes CDR1 SGHTA and CDR2 FQGNSA. The CDR3 totals 15 residues. The trim removed 1 base at V and 5 bases at J, leaving 5 bases unmatched. The sequence came from a man in his 70s with active or convalescent COVID-19. What was sequenced was peripheral blood. The rearrangement joins TRBV7-2 to TRBJ2-1; 7 bases map to TRBD2. The CDR3 region has the DNA TGTGCCAGCAGCTTAGTGGTGGGAGGGCACAATGAGCAGTTCTTC. It encodes CASSLVVGGHNEQFF.